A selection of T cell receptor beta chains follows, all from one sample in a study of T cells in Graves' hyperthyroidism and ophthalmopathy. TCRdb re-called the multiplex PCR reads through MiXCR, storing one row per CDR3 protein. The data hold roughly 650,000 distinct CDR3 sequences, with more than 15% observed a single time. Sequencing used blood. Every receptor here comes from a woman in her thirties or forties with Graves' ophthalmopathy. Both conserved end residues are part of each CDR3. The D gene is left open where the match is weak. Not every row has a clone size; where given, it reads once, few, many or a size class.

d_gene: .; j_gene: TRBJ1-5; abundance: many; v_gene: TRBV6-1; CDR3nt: TGTGCCAGCAGGGAAACACTGAATAGCAATCAGCCCCAGCATTTT; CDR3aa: CASRETLNSNQPQHF
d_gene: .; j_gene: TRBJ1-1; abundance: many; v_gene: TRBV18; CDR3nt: TGTGCCAGCTCACTCACCACAGGGAACACTGAAGCTTTCTTT; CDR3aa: CASSLTTGNTEAFF
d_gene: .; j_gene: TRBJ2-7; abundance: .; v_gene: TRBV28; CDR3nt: TGTGCCAGCAGTTCCCCGCAGGGGCCCCACTACGAGCAGTACTTC; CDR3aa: CASSSPQGPHYEQYF
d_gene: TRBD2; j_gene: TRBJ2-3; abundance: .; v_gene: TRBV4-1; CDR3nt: TGCGCCAGCAGCCCTACTAGCGGGGGGTTCACAGATACGCAGTATTTT; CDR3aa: CASSPTSGGFTDTQYF
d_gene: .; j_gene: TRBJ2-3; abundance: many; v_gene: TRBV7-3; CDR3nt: TGTGCCAGCAGCTTAATTGGGTTGGCAGATACGCAGTATTTT; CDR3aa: CASSLIGLADTQYF
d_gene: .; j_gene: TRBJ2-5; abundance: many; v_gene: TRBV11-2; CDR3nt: TGTGCCAGCAGCTTAGGTAGAGAGACCCAGTACTTC; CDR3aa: CASSLGRETQYF
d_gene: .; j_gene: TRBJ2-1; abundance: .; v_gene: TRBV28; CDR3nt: TGTGCCAGCACTGCTAGTGGAGGGACTCCCATCGCTGAGCAGTTCTTC; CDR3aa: CASTASGGTPIAEQFF
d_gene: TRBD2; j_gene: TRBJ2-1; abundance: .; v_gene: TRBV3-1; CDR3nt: TGTGCCAGCAGCCCATCAGCGGGAGGGCACTACAATGAGCAGTTCTTC; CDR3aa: CASSPSAGGHYNEQFF
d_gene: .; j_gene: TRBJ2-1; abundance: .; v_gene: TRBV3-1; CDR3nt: TGTGCCAGCAGCCAAGATCTCGGCAACGAGCAGTTCTTC; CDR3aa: CASSQDLGNEQFF
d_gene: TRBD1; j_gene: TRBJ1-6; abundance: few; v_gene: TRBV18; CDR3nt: TGTGCCAGCTCAACCCAGGACAGGGCCTATAATTCACCCCTCCACTTT; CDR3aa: CASSTQDRAYNSPLHF
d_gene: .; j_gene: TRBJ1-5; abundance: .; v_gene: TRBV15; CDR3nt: TGTGCCACCAGCATACAGGGCGCCGGGCCCCAGCATTTT; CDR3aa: CATSIQGAGPQHF
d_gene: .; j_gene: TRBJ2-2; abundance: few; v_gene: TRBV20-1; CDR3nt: TGCAGTGCTAGAGATCCCGGCTTTGGGCTGTTTTTT; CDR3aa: CSARDPGFGLFF
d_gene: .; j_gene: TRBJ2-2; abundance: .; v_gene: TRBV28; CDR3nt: TGTGCCAGCAGGCGCACCTGGGACACCGGGGAGCTGTTTTTT; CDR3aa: CASRRTWDTGELFF
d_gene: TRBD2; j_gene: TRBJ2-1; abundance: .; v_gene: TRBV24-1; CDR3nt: TGTGCCACCAGTGATCATAGACTAGCGGGGGGCCATCTGGATGAGCAGTTCTTC; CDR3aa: CATSDHRLAGGHLDEQFF
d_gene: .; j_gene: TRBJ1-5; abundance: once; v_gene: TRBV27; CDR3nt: TGTGCCAGCAGGAAAGAAAGTAGCAATCAGCCCCAGCATTTT; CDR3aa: CASRKESSNQPQHF
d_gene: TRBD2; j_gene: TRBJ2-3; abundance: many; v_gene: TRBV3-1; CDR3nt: TGTGCCAGCAGCCCCCTTTTTAGCGGGACCACAGATACGCAGTATTTT; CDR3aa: CASSPLFSGTTDTQYF
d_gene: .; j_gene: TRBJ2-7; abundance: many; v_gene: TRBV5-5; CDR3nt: TGTGCCAGCAGCTTGACGGTCTCCTACGAGCAGTACTTC; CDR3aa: CASSLTVSYEQYF
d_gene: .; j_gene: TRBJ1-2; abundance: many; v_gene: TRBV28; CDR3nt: TGTGCCAGCAGTTTCTCCGGAGGAAACTATGGCTACACCTTC; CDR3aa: CASSFSGGNYGYTF
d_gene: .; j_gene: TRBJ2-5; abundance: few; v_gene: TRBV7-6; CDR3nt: TGTGCCAGCAGCCTCTCTAGTGCACTCGGAGAGACCCAGTACTTC; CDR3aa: CASSLSSALGETQYF
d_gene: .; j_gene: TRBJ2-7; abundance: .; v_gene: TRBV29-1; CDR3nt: TGCAGCGTTGTCGGTGGGCTCGAGCAGTACTTC; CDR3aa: CSVVGGLEQYF